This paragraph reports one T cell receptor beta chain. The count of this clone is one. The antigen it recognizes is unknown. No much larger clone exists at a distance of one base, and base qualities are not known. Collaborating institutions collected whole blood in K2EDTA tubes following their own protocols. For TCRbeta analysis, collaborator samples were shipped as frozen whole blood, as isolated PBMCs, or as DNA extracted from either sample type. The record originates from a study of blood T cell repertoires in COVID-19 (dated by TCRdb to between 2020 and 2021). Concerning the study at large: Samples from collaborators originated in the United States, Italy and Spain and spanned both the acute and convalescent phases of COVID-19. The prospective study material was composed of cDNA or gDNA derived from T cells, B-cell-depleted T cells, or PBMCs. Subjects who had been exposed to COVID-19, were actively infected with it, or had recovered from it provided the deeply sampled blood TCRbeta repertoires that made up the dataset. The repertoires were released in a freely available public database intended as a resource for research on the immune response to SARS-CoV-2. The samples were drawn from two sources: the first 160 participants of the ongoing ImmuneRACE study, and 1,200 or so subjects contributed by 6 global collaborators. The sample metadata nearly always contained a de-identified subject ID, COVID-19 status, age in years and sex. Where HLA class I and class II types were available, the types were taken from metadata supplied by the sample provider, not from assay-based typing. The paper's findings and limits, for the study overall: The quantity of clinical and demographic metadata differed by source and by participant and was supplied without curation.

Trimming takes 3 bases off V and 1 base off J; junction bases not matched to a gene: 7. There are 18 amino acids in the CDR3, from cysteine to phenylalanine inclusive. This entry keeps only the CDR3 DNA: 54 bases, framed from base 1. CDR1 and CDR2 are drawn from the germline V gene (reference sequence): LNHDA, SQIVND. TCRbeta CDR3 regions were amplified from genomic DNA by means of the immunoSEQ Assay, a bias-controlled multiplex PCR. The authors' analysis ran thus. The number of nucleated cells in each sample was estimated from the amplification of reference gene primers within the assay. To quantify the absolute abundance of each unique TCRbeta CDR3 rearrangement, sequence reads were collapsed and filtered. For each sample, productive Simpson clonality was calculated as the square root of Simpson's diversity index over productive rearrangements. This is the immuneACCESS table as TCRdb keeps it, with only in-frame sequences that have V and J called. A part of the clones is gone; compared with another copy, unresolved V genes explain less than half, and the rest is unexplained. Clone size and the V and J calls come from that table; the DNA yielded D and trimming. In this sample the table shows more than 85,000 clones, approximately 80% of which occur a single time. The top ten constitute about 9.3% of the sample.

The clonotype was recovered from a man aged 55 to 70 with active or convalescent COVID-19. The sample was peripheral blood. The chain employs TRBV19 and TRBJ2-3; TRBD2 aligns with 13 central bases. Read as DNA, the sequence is TGTGCCAGTAGTATTAGGGCTACTAGCGGGAGGGGCACAGATACGCAGTATTTT. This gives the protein CASSIRATSGRGTDTQYF.